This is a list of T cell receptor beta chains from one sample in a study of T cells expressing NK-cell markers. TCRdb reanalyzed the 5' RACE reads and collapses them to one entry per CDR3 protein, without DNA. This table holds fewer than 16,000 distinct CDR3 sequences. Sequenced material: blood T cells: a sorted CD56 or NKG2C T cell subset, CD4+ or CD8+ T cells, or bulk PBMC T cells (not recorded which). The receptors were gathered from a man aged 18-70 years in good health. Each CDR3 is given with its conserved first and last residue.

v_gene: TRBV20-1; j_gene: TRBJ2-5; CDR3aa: CSATRGGETQYF
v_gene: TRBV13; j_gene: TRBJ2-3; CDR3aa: CASSLERGRPAGTQYF
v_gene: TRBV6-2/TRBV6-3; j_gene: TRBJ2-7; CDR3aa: CASSRSGESTVEQYF
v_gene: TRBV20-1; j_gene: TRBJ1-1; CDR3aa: CSAPGGSNTEAFF
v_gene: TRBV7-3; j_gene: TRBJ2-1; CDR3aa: CASSPHPSRDEQFF
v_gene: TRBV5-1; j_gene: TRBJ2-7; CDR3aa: CASSPSGQLSSYEQYF
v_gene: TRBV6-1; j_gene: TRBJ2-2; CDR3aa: CASSAIRGPANTGELFF
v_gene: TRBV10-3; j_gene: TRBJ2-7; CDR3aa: CAISEGLAGGSGTIYEQYF
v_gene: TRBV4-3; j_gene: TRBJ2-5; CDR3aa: CASSQEADRFPGAQYF
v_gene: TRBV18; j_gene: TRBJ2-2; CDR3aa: CASSPYLAANTGELFF
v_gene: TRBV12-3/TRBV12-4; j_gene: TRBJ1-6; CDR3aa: CASSFQDSPLHF
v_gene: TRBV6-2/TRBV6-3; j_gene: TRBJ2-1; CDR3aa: CASSLKRGLYNEQFF
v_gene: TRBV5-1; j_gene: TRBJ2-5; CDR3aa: CASSQNRAYQETQYF
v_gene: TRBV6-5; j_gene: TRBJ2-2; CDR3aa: CASSNRQGARTGELFF
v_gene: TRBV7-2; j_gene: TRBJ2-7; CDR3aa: CASSLVPLVEQYF
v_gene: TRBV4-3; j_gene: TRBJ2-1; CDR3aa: CASSQSGTSYNEQFF
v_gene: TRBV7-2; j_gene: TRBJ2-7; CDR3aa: CASSVVGGQYYEQYF